The 18 T cell receptor beta chains below were found in one sample sequenced in a study of CD8 T cells in Susac syndrome. With random hexamers, reverse transcription was performed on roughly 0.5 to 1 ug of RNA. Each CDR3 protein is one row after TCRdb ran MiXCR on the immunoSEQ multiplex PCR reads. The sample contains under 550,000 distinct CDR3 sequences, 75% to 90% of which appear only once. Specimen: CD8+ T cells from PBMCs. The receptors shown here come from a human donor with multiple sclerosis.

The CDR3 DNA reads TGCAGTGCTAGAGACCTTATGACAGGGGGCGTCGATGGCTACACCTTC. Protein: CSARDLMTGGVDGYTF. J is TRBJ1-2 and V is TRBV20-1, with 10 nucleotides matching TRBD1. Per germline, CDR1 DFQATT and CDR2 SNEGSKA (reference sequence). Germline trimming cut 0 bases from V and 6 bases from J; bases unmatched to any gene: 10. CDR3 size: 16 residues.

The J gene is TRBJ2-3, the V gene TRBV28; 10 positions match TRBD2. Trimming cost V 3 bases and J 2 bases; bases outside gene matches: 20. This CDR3 region has 21 residues. Per germline, CDR1 MDHEN and CDR2 SYDVKM. CDR3 DNA sequence: TGTGCCAGCAGTTTCCCCGGCGCGGCAGGCCAGCGGGAGGGAAACACAGATACGCAGTATTTT. Amino acids: CASSFPGAAGQREGNTDTQYF.

V gene TRBV5-1 combines with J gene TRBJ2-7; D might be TRBD1 or TRBD2, each matching 5 bases. The V gene lost 3 bases and the J gene lost 7 bases, with 20 bases spanning the gap. The CDR3 length is 15 residues. Germline V CDR1 and CDR2: SGHRS, YFSETQ. The chain's CDR3 is CASSSRDPEFDEQYF. The DNA of the CDR3 is TGCGCCAGCAGCTCCCGGGACCCAGAATTTGATGAGCAGTACTTC.

This rearrangement joins TRBV6-5 to TRBJ1-5, with 11 bases identical to TRBD1. V lost 2 bases, J lost 5 bases, and 8 bases stayed unmatched. From germline, CDR1 is MNHEY and CDR2 SVGAGI. This CDR3 contains 17 residues. The CDR3 spells CASSYPWTGGEYQPQHF. The CDR3 coding sequence is TGTGCCAGCAGTTACCCCTGGACAGGGGGCGAATATCAGCCCCAGCATTTT.

The V and J genes are TRBV6-6 and TRBJ1-1, with 9 bases fitting TRBD1. The CDR3 runs to 14 residues. The germline V gene encodes CDR1 MNHNY and CDR2 SVGAGI (reference sequence). V lost 2 bases, J lost 8 bases, and 6 bases stayed unmatched. The CDR3 loop reads CASSYKGQGPEAFF. The DNA for the CDR3 is TGTGCCAGCAGTTACAAGGGACAGGGCCCCGAAGCTTTCTTT.

The CDR3, as DNA: TGTGCCAGCAGCCGATGGACAGCCGACAACTCTGGGGCCAACGTCCTGACTTTC. Translation: CASSRWTADNSGANVLTF. The genes are TRBV11-2 and TRBJ2-6; possible D gene TRBD1, 6 bases. With 5 bases removed from V and 0 bases from J, the gap between germline ends came to 17 bases. The CDR3 is 18 amino acids. The germline V gene encodes CDR1 SGHAT and CDR2 FQNNGV.

This rearrangement joins TRBV10-3 to TRBJ2-7; 12 nucleotides agree with TRBD2. The CDR3 length is 14 residues. With 4 bases clipped from V and 3 bases from J, the junction kept 1 base outside the gene matches. Germline V lookup: CDR1 ENHRY, CDR2 SYGVKD. CDR3 coding DNA: TGTGCCATCAGTGGACTAGCGGGAGACTACGAGCAGTACTTC. Translation: CAISGLAGDYEQYF.

This chain joins TRBV5-4 and TRBJ2-7; 10 nucleotides agree with TRBD2. CDR3 size: 16 residues. V dropped 4 bases and J dropped 2; count of bases not matched to a gene: 9. Per the germline V gene, CDR1 is SGHNT and CDR2 is YYREEE (reference sequence). The CDR3 nucleotides read TGTGCCAGCAGCCGTTCGCTAGCGGGAGCGCCCTACGAGCAGTACTTC. Amino acid sequence: CASSRSLAGAPYEQYF.

The chain is built from TRBV12-3 or TRBV12-4 and TRBJ2-1; D possibly corresponds to TRBD1 (6 bases). The CDR3 is 12 residues long. V lost 5 bases and J 8 bases, leaving 10 bases between the germline ends. The DNA of the CDR3 is TGTGCCAGCAGTCCGGACAGCGATGAGCAGTTCTTC. It encodes CASSPDSDEQFF.

V and J are TRBV19 and TRBJ2-5; D tentatively reads TRBD1 or TRBD2 (6 bases each). Looked up from germline, CDR1 is LNHDA and CDR2 is SQIVND (reference sequence). The CDR3 has 13 amino acids. V lost 3 bases and J 7 bases, leaving 12 bases between the germline ends. The CDR3 here is CASSIGGPRTQYF. The CDR3 DNA reads as TGTGCCAGTAGTATCGGGGGCCCCAGGACCCAGTACTTC.

This clonotype has just a few counts. CDR3 amino acids: CASSRGLFNEQFF. CDR3 nucleotide sequence: TGTGCCAGCAGCCGGGGACTATTCAATGAGCAGTTCTTC. The chain couples TRBV27 to TRBJ2-1; 7 bases align to TRBD2. V shed 6 bases, J shed 6 bases, and the junction held 5 bases outside the gene matches. This CDR3 region has 13 residues. Germline assignment: CDR1 MNHEY and CDR2 SMNVEV (reference sequence).

This clonotype was seen just once. The J gene is TRBJ2-7, the V gene TRBV9; TRBD2 matches at 9 bases. The CDR3 has 17 residues. Germline trimming cut 0 bases from V and 2 bases from J; bases unmatched to any gene: 9. The germline V gene has CDR1 SGDLS and CDR2 YYNGEE. The CDR3 is CASSVGSGLALAYEQYF. CDR3 DNA: TGTGCCAGCAGCGTAGGTAGTGGACTAGCGTTAGCCTACGAGCAGTACTTC.

The chain joins TRBV29-1 to TRBJ1-1, with D uncertain. There are 13 residues in the CDR3. Trimming shortened V by 1 base and J by 1 base, and 7 bases separated the two germline ends. Germline V gene lookup returns CDR1 SQVTM and CDR2 ANQGSEA. DNA for the CDR3: TGCAGCGTTGAAGGTGGCAGGAACACTGAAGCTTTCTTT. This gives the protein CSVEGGRNTEAFF.

The gene calls are TRBV4-1 and TRBJ1-5; D possibly corresponds to TRBD1 (6 bases). CDR1 is MGHRA, CDR2 YSYEKL, per germline. The CDR3 totals 16 residues. The V and J ends lost 0 bases and 4 bases respectively, with 13 bases between them. The CDR3 protein is CASSQEDQGLNQPQHF. For the CDR3, the DNA is TGCGCCAGCAGCCAAGAAGACCAGGGGCTGAATCAGCCCCAGCATTTT.

The V call is TRBV27, the J call TRBJ2-1, with a tentative D call TRBD2 (6 bases). Per germline, CDR1 MNHEY and CDR2 SMNVEV (reference sequence). The CDR3 covers 15 residues. Trimming took 3 bases from V and 9 from J, leaving 18 bases between them. The chain's CDR3 is CASSFRRDSPPEQFF. The CDR3 DNA reads as TGTGCCAGCAGTTTTCGCCGGGACTCCCCCCCTGAGCAGTTCTTC.

V usage is TRBV7-9 and J usage is TRBJ2-3, with 9 nucleotides matching TRBD1. Germline trimming cut 5 bases from V and 2 bases from J; bases unmatched to any gene: 8. The CDR3 is 16 residues long. CDR1 and CDR2 (germline): SEHNR, FQNEAQ (reference sequence). CDR3 DNA sequence: TGTGCCAGCAGCGGCTTAGGACAGGGGTACACAGATACGCAGTATTTT. It yields the protein CASSGLGQGYTDTQYF.

The CDR3 region is CASSLRRDYGYTF. CDR3 bases: TGTGCCAGCAGTTTAAGGAGAGACTATGGCTACACCTTC. This chain connects TRBV12-3 or TRBV12-4 to TRBJ1-2, with no clear D. V dropped 2 bases and J dropped 3 bases, with 7 bases sitting between them. CDR3 length: 13 residues.

The chain is built from TRBV4-1 and TRBJ2-7; D might be TRBD1 or TRBD2, each matching 5 bases. CDR3 size: 11 residues. The V gene lost 4 bases and the J gene lost 6 bases, with 7 bases spanning the gap. The V gene's germline CDR1 is MGHRA and CDR2 YSYEKL. CDR3 sequence reads: CASSRGFEQYF. CDR3 bases: TGCGCCAGCAGCCGGGGGTTCGAGCAGTACTTC.